These 18 T cell receptor beta chains came from one sample sequenced in a study of technical replicates of blood from a handful of donors. Assay: immunoSEQ multiplex PCR; the TCRdb copy retains only in-frame clones and omits some. The repertoire consists of about 76,000 clones, with around 90% occurring once and the leading ten covering approximately 0.25%. Sequencing was carried out using T cells isolated from PBMCs. The receptor source for this set is a human donor in good health.

J is TRBJ2-7 and V is TRBV29-1; D remains unclear. The V end was cut by 0 bases, the J end by 4 bases, with 7 bases between. The CDR3 has 12 residues. Germline assignment: CDR1 SQVTM and CDR2 ANQGSEA. CDR3 sequence: CSVEESGYEQYF. The CDR3 DNA reads as TGCAGCGTTGAAGAGTCCGGGTACGAGCAGTACTTC.

This chain connects TRBV27 to TRBJ2-3; D may be TRBD1 (6 bases). CDR3 length equals 14 residues. Trimming left V 4 bases short and J 5 bases short, with 13 bases between. Germline V gene sequence: CDR1 MNHEY, CDR2 SMNVEV (reference sequence). The CDR3 nucleotides are TGTGCCAGCAGTTCCACAGGGATACTAGATACGCAGTATTTT. This codes for CASSSTGILDTQYF.

The V gene is TRBV27, the J gene TRBJ1-5, with no clear D. CDR1 is MNHEY, CDR2 SMNVEV, per germline (reference sequence). This CDR3 is 14 amino acids long. V was trimmed by 6 bases and J by 3 bases, leaving 12 bases between them. CDR3 sequence (DNA): TGTGCCAGCAGCCGAGACACTTACAATCAGCCCCAGCATTTT. It encodes CASSRDTYNQPQHF.

This chain uses TRBV6-5 with TRBJ1-3, with D perhaps TRBD1 (5 bases). This CDR3 spans 15 amino acids. Germline V gene sequence: CDR1 MNHEY, CDR2 SVGAGI. V was clipped by 1 base and J by 3 bases, with 10 bases between them. The CDR3 here is CASSYLGEGGNTIYF. The CDR3 DNA sequence: TGTGCCAGCAGTTACTTAGGGGAAGGTGGAAACACCATATATTTT.

This clone appeared a single time. V and J are TRBV9 and TRBJ1-2, with D possibly TRBD1 on 5 matching bases. The CDR3 covers 14 residues. V lost 4 bases, J lost 4 bases, and 14 bases lay in between. Germline loops: CDR1 SGDLS, CDR2 YYNGEE. The CDR3 loop is CASSPTRQPYGYTF. In DNA form, the CDR3 reads TGTGCCAGCAGCCCTACCCGACAGCCCTATGGCTACACCTTC.

V gene TRBV11-2 combines with J gene TRBJ1-2, with 9 bases identical to TRBD1. The germline V gene has CDR1 SGHAT and CDR2 FQNNGV. The CDR3 extends over 15 amino acids. The V segment lost 1 base and the J segment 4 bases; nucleotides outside the gene matches: 4. The CDR3 reads CASSLGQGGGYGYTF. CDR3 DNA: TGTGCCAGCAGCTTAGGACAGGGGGGAGGCTATGGCTACACCTTC.

The gene calls are TRBV9 and TRBJ1-1; perhaps TRBD1 as D (5 bases). There are 14 residues in the CDR3. The ends were cut back, 7 bases at V and 0 bases at J, with 13 bases in the middle. Looked up from germline, CDR1 is SGDLS and CDR2 is YYNGEE. CDR3 in DNA: TGTGCCAGCCGAGGAGGGGAGATGAACACTGAAGCTTTCTTT. Translated: CASRGGEMNTEAFF.

This clone was recorded once. The gene calls are TRBV6-6 and TRBJ2-3, with 7 bases identical to TRBD1. The ends lost 5 bases at V and 2 bases at J; junction bases unmatched: 10. Germline loops: CDR1 MNHNY, CDR2 SVGAGI (reference sequence). This CDR3 has 16 amino acids. The CDR3 spells CASSGRQGFLTDTQYF. CDR3 DNA: TGTGCCAGCAGTGGGCGACAGGGCTTTCTCACAGATACGCAGTATTTT.

J is TRBJ2-5 and V is TRBV5-1; no definite D call. Trimming took off 2 bases at V and 4 bases at J, with 6 bases between the two ends. There are 12 residues in the CDR3. From germline, CDR1 is SGHRS and CDR2 YFSETQ. The CDR3 region is CASSLNGETQYF. CDR3 bases: TGCGCCAGCAGCTTAAACGGAGAGACCCAGTACTTC.

The gene calls are TRBV4-1 and TRBJ2-1; D unclear. The CDR3 extends over 17 amino acids. The V gene's germline CDR1 is MGHRA and CDR2 YSYEKL. Between the trimmed V and J ends, which lost 0 bases and 0 bases, there was a span of 12 bases. In DNA, the CDR3 is TGCGCCAGCAGCCAAGATCCCATCACGAGCTCCTACAATGAGCAGTTCTTC. Translated: CASSQDPITSSYNEQFF.

This chain links TRBV30 with TRBJ1-6, with D possibly matching TRBD1 (6 bases). The CDR3 runs to 17 residues. Germline V gene data show CDR1 as GTSNPN and CDR2 as SVGIG (reference sequence). V was clipped by 3 bases and J by 1 base, with 16 bases between them. The CDR3 is CAWRPRTALSYNSPLHF. The CDR3 DNA is TGTGCCTGGAGACCGAGGACAGCTCTATCCTATAATTCACCCCTCCACTTT.

The chain combines TRBV29-1 with TRBJ2-7, with D possibly matching TRBD1 (5 bases). CDR3 length: 13 residues. The ends were cut back, 3 bases at V and 4 bases at J, with 13 bases in the middle. Germline CDR1 reads SQVTM; CDR2 reads ANQGSEA. CDR3 in DNA: TGCAGCGTTGAGGAACAGGCTGGGTACGAGCAGTACTTC. This translates into CSVEEQAGYEQYF.

The genes are TRBV28 and TRBJ1-2; D is perhaps TRBD1 (5 bases). Germline V gene data show CDR1 as MDHEN and CDR2 as SYDVKM. V gave up 2 bases and J gave up 6 bases, with 16 bases separating them. The CDR3 is made up of 15 amino acids. CDR3 sequence: CASSLRWEGRNGYTF. In DNA form, the CDR3 reads TGTGCCAGCAGTTTAAGGTGGGAGGGGCGGAATGGCTACACCTTC.

The J gene is TRBJ1-5, the V gene TRBV7-9; a possible D gene is TRBD1 (5 bases). Deletions cut 6 bases from V and 11 bases from J, with 14 bases between. Germline V gene lookup returns CDR1 SEHNR and CDR2 FQNEAQ (reference sequence). This CDR3 spans 12 amino acids. The CDR3 spells CASSMGEGTQHF. DNA of the CDR3: TGTGCCAGCAGTATGGGGGAGGGAACCCAGCATTTT.

The chain's CDR3 is CASTPSGGWREQFF. The CDR3 DNA reads as TGTGCCAGCACCCCGTCGGGGGGGTGGCGTGAGCAGTTCTTC. V usage is TRBV5-4 and J usage is TRBJ2-1; 8 bases line up with TRBD2. The V segment lost 6 bases and the J segment 9 bases; nucleotides outside the gene matches: 11. From germline, CDR1 is SGHNT and CDR2 YYREEE (reference sequence). The CDR3 covers 14 residues.

J is TRBJ1-1 and V is TRBV30; D perhaps matches TRBD1 (5 bases). V lost 0 bases and J 0 bases, leaving 11 bases between the germline ends. The CDR3 is made up of 15 amino acids. The germline CDR1 and CDR2 sequences are GTSNPN and SVGIG (reference sequence). CDR3 DNA sequence: TGTGCCTGGAGTGTCGTTTCAGGGTTGAACACTGAAGCTTTCTTT. Residues: CAWSVVSGLNTEAFF.

This clone is a singleton in its sample. The chain employs TRBV15 and TRBJ2-6, with 11 bases matching TRBD1. With 0 bases clipped from V and 7 bases from J, the junction kept 2 bases outside the gene matches. The CDR3 is made up of 16 amino acids. Germline-derived CDR1 and CDR2 are LNHNV and YYDKDF (reference sequence). CDR3 protein: CATSREGTGGANVLTF. The CDR3 DNA is TGTGCCACCAGCAGAGAAGGGACAGGGGGAGCCAACGTCCTGACTTTC.

The table lists this clone with a count of one. The chain joins TRBV6-1 to TRBJ1-2; D is perhaps TRBD1 (6 bases). The length of the CDR3 is 13 residues. Trimming pared 3 bases from V and 8 bases from J, leaving 13 bases between. Germline V CDR1 and CDR2: MNHNS, SASEGT. CDR3 nucleotide sequence: TGTGCCAGCAGTGAGTCACAGGGTATAGGCTACACCTTC. This translates into CASSESQGIGYTF.